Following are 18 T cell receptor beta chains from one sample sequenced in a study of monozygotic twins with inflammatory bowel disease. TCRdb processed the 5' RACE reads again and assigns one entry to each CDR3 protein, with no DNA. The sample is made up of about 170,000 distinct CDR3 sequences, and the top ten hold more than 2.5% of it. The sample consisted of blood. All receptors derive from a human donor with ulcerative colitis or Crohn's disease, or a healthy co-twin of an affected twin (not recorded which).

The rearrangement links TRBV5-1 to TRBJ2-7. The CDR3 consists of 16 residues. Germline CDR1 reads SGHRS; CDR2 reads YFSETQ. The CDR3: CASSLIAAEPSYEQYF.

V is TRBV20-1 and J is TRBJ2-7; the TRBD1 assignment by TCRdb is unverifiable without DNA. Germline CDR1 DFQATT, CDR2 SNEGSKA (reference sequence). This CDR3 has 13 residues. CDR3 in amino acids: CSASRQASYEQYF.

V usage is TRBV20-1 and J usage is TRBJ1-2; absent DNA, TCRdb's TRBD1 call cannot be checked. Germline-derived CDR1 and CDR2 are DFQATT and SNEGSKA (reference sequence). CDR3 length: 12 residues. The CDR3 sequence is CSAGDSYYGYTF.

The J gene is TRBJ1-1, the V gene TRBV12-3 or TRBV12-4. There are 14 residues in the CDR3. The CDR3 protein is CASSLRFMNTEAFF.

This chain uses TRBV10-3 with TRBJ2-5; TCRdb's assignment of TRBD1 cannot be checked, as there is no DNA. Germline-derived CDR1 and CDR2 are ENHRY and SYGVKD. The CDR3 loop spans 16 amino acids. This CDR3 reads CAISDITGTAVRTQYF.

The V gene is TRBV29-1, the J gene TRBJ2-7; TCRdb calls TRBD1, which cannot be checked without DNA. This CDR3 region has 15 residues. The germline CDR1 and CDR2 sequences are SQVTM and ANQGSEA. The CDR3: CSVVVWDRSNYEQYF.

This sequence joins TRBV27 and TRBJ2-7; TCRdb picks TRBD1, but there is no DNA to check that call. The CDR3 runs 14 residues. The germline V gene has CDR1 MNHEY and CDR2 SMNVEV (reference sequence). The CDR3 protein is CASSPLRSLYEQYF.

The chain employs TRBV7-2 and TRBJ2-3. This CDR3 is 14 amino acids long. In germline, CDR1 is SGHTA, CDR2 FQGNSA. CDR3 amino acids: CATSGMTSTDTQYF.

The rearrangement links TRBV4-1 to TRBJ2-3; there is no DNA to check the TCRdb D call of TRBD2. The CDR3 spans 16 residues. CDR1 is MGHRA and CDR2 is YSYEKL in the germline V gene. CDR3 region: CASSQMTRGSTDTQYF.

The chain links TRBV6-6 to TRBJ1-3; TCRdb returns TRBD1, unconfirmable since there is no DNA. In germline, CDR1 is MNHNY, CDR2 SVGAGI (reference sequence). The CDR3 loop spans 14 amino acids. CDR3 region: CASSYGTGSNTIYF.

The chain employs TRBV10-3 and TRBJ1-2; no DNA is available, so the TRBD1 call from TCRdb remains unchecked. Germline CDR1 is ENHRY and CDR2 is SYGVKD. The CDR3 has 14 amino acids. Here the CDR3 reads CAIRGTGDNYGYTF.

CDR3 sequence: CASSRDGSAGGRTDTQYF. V gene TRBV4-2 combines with J gene TRBJ2-3; TCRdb gives TRBD2 as the D gene, but with no DNA this cannot be confirmed. This CDR3 region has 18 residues. The germline gives CDR1 LGHNA, CDR2 YNFKEQ.

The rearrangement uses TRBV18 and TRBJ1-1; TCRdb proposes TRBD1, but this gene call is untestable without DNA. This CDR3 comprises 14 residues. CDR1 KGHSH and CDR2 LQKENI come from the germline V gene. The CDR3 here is CASSPEPPATEAFF.

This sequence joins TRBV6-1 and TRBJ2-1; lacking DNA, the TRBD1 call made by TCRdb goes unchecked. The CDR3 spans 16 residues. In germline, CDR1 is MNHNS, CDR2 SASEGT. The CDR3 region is CASRMGQPQFFNEQFF.

CDR3 in amino acids: CASSESGASYNEQFF. The chain uses TRBV5-1 and TRBJ2-1; the D gene TCRdb calls, TRBD2, cannot be checked with no DNA. This CDR3 spans 15 amino acids. From germline, CDR1 is SGHRS and CDR2 YFSETQ. Full variable domain (missing parts from reference TRBV5-1 and TRBJ2-1): KAGVTQTPRYLIKTRGQQVTLSCSPISGHRSVSWYQQTPGQGLQFLFEYFSETQRNKGNFPGRFSGRQFSNSRSEMNVSTLELGDSALYLCASSESGASYNEQFFGPGTRLTVL.

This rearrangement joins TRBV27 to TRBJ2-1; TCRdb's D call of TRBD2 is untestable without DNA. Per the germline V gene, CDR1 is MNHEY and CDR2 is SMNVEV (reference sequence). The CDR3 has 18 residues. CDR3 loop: CASSKNSLTSGLYNEQFF.

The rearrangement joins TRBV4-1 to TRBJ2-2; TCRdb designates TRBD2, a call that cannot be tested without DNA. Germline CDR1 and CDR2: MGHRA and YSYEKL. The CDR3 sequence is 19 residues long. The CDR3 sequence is CASSQDSLFRGRDTGELFF.

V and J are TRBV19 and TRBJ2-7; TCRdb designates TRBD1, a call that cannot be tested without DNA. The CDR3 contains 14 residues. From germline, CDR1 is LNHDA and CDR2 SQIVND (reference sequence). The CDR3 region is CASSRTGETYEQYF.